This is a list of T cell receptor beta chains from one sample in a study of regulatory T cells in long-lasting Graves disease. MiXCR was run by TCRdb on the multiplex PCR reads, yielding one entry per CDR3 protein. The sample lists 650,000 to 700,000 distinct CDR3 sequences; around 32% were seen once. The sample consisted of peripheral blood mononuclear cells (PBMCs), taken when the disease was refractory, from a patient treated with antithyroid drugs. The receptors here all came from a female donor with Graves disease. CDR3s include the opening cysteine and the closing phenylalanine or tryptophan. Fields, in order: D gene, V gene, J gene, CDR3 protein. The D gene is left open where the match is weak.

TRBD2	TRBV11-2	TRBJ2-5	CASRRLAGGPVETQYF
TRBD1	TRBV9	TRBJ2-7	CASSVAPSGTGGREQYF
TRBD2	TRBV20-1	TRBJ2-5	CSARGDLGRYQETQYF
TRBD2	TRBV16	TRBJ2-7	CASSPGGVHEQYF
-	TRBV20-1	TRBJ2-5	CSARTAGQETQYF
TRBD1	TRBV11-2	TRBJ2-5	CASSSPGQGQETQYF
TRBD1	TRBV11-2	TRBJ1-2	CASSLVGTDGYTF
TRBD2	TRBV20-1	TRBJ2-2	CSARILAGGVGELFF
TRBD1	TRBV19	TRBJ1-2	CASSNQFQGASGYTF
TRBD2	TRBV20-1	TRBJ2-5	CSASLAGGETQYF
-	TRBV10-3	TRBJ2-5	CAIQGYQETQYF
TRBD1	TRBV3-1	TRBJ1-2	CASSQGQGAITNYGYTF
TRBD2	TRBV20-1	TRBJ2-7	CSARPLAGAYEQYF
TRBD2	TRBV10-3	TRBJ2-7	CAISESGTSGSYEQYF
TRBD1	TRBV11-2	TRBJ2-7	CASSLDRRTGAYEQYF
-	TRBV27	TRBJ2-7	CASSFWGQPYEQYF
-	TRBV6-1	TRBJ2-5	CASSEANPQTQYF
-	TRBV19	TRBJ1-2	CASSHPPYSIIF
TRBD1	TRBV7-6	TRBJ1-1	CASSFEQGGMNTEAFF
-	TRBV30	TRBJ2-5	CAWSTGRAGINQETQYF
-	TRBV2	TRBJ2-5	CASNRVRLAQETQYF
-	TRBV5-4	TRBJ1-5	CASSFWGAHQPQHF
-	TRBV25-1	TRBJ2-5	CASRPPGQSRPQETQYF
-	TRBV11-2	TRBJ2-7	CATSYGGFYEQYF
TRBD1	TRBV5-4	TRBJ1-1	CASSGGTGGPNTEAFF
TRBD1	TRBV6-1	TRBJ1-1	CASSSGQGGWSTEALF
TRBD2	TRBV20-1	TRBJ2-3	CSAREPRGTRSDTQYF
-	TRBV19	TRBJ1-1	CASSFGQIVDTEAFF
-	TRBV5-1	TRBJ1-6	CASSFRDANSPLHF
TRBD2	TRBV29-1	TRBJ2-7	CSVRTSGAYEQYF
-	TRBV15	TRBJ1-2	CATSRGETVSYGYTF
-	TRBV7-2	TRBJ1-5	CGSSLALADLSNQPQHF
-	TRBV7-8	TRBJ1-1	CASSRGAGVDTEAFF
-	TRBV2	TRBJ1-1	CASSVLMNTEAFF
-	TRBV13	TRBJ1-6	CASSLGPGSYNSPLHF
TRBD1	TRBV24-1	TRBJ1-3	CATSDTGTENSGNTIYF
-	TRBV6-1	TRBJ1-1	CAIRGRGNTEAFF
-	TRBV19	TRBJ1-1	CASSMWRGTEAFF
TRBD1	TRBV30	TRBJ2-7	CAGDRSGYEQYF
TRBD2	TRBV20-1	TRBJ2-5	CSPRWAGTRGETQYF
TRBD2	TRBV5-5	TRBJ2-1	CASSLPPGRDRVEQFF
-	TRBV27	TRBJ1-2	CASSPGPFYGYTF
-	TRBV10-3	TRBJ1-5	CAISPGEQPQHF
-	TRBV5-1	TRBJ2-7	CASAPGRGYEQYF
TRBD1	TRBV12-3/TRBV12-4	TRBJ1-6	CASSYRQGGSPLHF
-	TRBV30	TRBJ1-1	CAWSRGAFF
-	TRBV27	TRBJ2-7	CASSLVATYEQYF
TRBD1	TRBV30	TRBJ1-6	CAWTSGQGNSPLHF
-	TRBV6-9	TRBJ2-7	CASSYTELPQMNEQYF
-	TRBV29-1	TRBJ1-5	CSFARDSNQPQHF
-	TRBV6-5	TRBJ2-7	CASSYDSNYEQYF
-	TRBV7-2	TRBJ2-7	CASSLGPSRYRVRSSYEQYF
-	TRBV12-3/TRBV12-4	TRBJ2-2	CASSPLWGNTGELFF
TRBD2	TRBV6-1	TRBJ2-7	CASSVASGRAYEQYF
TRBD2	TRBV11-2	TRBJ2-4	CASSFGLAAIQYF